This TCR beta chain was obtained from a study of monozygotic twins with cystic fibrosis. Study at large: With about 15 PCR cycles, barcoded libraries came from three micrograms of fragmented DNA.

A word on this clone: The antigen is not known.

Study-level results: The repertoire was suggested to be naive-dominated, clonality median about 0.009. Monozygotic CF twins shared more identical nucleotide clonotypes than unrelated patients.

V shed 7 bases, J shed 4 bases, and the junction held 13 bases outside the gene matches. The length of the CDR3 is 16 residues. Germline CDR1 is SGDLS and CDR2 is YYNGEE. TCRdb's table, derived via immunoSEQ multiplex PCR, lists solely in-frame clones and lacks some. The data show roughly 25,000 clones, with approximately 96% seen just once and approximately 2.8% held by the top ten. The TCR comes from a girl aged 2 to 10 with cystic fibrosis. The sequencing input was blood. The rearrangement uses TRBV9 and TRBJ2-5; 10 bases fit TRBD2. The CDR3 loop is CASSTSGLAGVETQYF. Written as DNA, the CDR3 is TGTGCCAGCTCGACTAGCGGGCTAGCGGGAGTAGAGACCCAGTACTTC.